A single sample gave rise to the 11 T cell receptor beta chains below, sequenced in a study of blood T cell repertoires in COVID-19. Some clones are missing from TCRdb's copy, which holds only in-frame ones; the method was immunoSEQ multiplex PCR. The sample consists of 120,000 or so clones, approximately 80% of them appearing once. Sequences were obtained from peripheral blood. The receptors stem from a woman aged 55-75 years with acute or convalescent COVID-19.

The count of this clone is one. DNA of the CDR3: TGTGCCAGCAGTTCGGACAGGCCTCAGCCCCAGCATTTT. Protein: CASSSDRPQPQHF. The chain has TRBV12-3 or TRBV12-4 and TRBJ1-5; TRBD1 agrees at 7 bases. J was trimmed by 6 bases and V by 4 bases; bases with no gene match: 3. CDR3 length equals 13 residues.

For this clone: Other DNA sequences in the sample encode the same CDR3. The chain carries TRBV11-3 and TRBJ1-6; D is uncertain. The CDR3 is 13 amino acids. In germline, CDR1 is SGHNT, CDR2 YENEEA. Trimming took 1 base from V and 9 from J, leaving 7 bases between them. The CDR3 DNA reads TGTGCCAGCAGCTTAGCAGGCTCTTCACCCCTCCACTTT. This translates into CASSLAGSSPLHF.

The V and J genes are TRBV5-1 and TRBJ2-3; the match to TRBD1 covers 7 bases. Per germline, CDR1 SGHRS and CDR2 YFSETQ. V dropped 0 bases and J dropped 1; count of bases not matched to a gene: 5. The CDR3 totals 16 residues. The CDR3 loop is CASSLEFGQGTDTQYF. The DNA for the CDR3 is TGCGCCAGCAGCTTGGAGTTTGGACAGGGCACAGATACGCAGTATTTT.

This sequence joins TRBV7-9 and TRBJ2-3; a weak D match, TRBD2 (6 bases). Germline V gene sequence: CDR1 SEHNR, CDR2 FQNEAQ (reference sequence). The CDR3 length is 14 residues. Trimming took off 2 bases at V and 4 bases at J, with 10 bases between the two ends. CDR3 in amino acids: CASSLWRGPDTQYF. The CDR3 DNA sequence: TGTGCCAGCAGCTTATGGAGGGGTCCAGATACGCAGTATTTT.

The V and J genes are TRBV5-1 and TRBJ1-1; D possibly corresponds to TRBD1 (6 bases). The CDR3 covers 14 residues. The V end was cut by 0 bases, the J end by 2 bases, with 8 bases between. Germline lookup yields CDR1 SGHRS and CDR2 YFSETQ. The CDR3 DNA sequence: TGCGCCAGCAGCTTGGAAGGGGGTAACACTGAAGCTTTCTTT. Its translation is CASSLEGGNTEAFF.

The chain has TRBV5-1 and TRBJ2-1; 9 bases are a match to TRBD2. Per the germline V gene, CDR1 is SGHRS and CDR2 is YFSETQ. This CDR3 has 16 amino acids. V lost 0 bases and J lost 6; bases outside the gene matches: 7. The chain's CDR3 is CASSLVPSGGFNEQFF. The CDR3 DNA reads as TGCGCCAGCAGCTTGGTCCCGAGCGGGGGGTTCAATGAGCAGTTCTTC.

The V gene is TRBV5-6, the J gene TRBJ2-7, with 7 bases aligning to TRBD1. From germline, CDR1 is SGHDT and CDR2 YYEEEE. The CDR3 is 14 residues long. The trim removed 3 bases at V and 4 bases at J, leaving 7 bases unmatched. CDR3 coding DNA: TGTGCCAGCAGCTGGGACAGCCGGTCGTACGAGCAGTACTTC. This encodes CASSWDSRSYEQYF.

The rearrangement links TRBV3-1 (or the pseudogene TRBV3-2) to TRBJ1-2, with 7 positions matching TRBD1. Germline V gene sequence: CDR1 LGHDT, CDR2 YNNKEL (reference sequence). V lost 4 bases, J lost 4 bases, and 6 bases stayed unmatched. The CDR3 runs 14 residues. The CDR3 protein is CASSLSGGAYGYTF. CDR3 sequence (DNA): TGTGCCAGCAGCCTTTCAGGGGGTGCCTATGGCTACACCTTC.

This clone was observed a handful of times. The chain links TRBV3-1 (or the pseudogene TRBV3-2) to TRBJ2-2, with TRBD2 as a possible D gene (5 bases). Between the trimmed V and J ends, which lost 7 bases and 4 bases, there was a span of 13 bases. Looked up from germline, CDR1 is LGHDT and CDR2 is YNNKEL (reference sequence). The CDR3 length is 14 residues. The CDR3 reads CASTEAGGTGELFF. DNA for the CDR3: TGTGCCAGCACCGAAGCCGGAGGCACCGGGGAGCTGTTTTTT.

This chain links TRBV7-6 with TRBJ1-4; D uncertain. The CDR3 runs 14 residues. The germline CDR1 and CDR2 sequences are SGHVS and FNYEAQ. Trimming took off 5 bases at V and 2 bases at J, with 9 bases between the two ends. Here the CDR3 DNA reads TGTGCCAGCAGCCCGGGCGGGACTAATGAAAAACTGTTTTTT. This encodes CASSPGGTNEKLFF.

The chain links TRBV29-1 to TRBJ2-7; 10 positions agree with TRBD1. CDR1 is SQVTM and CDR2 is ANQGSEA in the germline V gene. Unmatched junction bases numbered 9, after V lost 8 bases and J lost 5 bases. The CDR3 extends over 13 amino acids. Here the CDR3 DNA reads TGCAGCATCAGCCCGACAGGGGGCGACGAGCAGTACTTC. It yields the protein CSISPTGGDEQYF.